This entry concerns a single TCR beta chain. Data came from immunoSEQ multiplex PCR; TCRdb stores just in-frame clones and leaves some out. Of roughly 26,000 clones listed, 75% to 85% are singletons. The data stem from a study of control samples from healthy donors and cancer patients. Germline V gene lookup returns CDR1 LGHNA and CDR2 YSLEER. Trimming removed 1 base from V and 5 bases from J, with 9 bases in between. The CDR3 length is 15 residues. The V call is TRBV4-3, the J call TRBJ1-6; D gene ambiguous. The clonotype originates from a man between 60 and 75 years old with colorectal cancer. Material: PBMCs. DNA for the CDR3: TGCGCCAGCAGCCAAGCGGCGCGGAATAATTCACCCCTCCACTTT. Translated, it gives CASSQAARNNSPLHF.